This is a list of T cell receptor beta chains from one sample in a study of T-cell memory formation after mild COVID-19. TCRdb analysed the 5' RACE reads with MiXCR anew, one entry per CDR3 protein. In the table there are fewer than 250,000 distinct CDR3 sequences, about 27% of which are singletons. The sample was PBMCs or a T cell subset sorted from them (not recorded which). These receptors were obtained from an adult woman who had mild COVID-19 (a few samples of this study predate the infection). Cell type and time point are not known. Both conserved end residues are part of each CDR3. D genes are given only for firm matches. Some rows have no size entry. The others give once, few or many, or a class for an expanded clone.

V gene	J gene	clone size	D gene	CDR3 DNA	CDR3 protein
TRBV15	TRBJ2-6	few	NA	TGTGCCACCAGCTCTACCTCTGGGGCCAACGTCCTGACTTTC	CATSSTSGANVLTF
TRBV5-1	TRBJ2-1	few	NA	TGCGCCAGCAGCTTGGGCTTCGGGACCCTGGACAATGAGCAGTTCTTC	CASSLGFGTLDNEQFF
TRBV7-9	TRBJ2-7	few	NA	TGTGCCAGCAGCGACGGGACCGACGAGCAGTACTTC	CASSDGTDEQYF
TRBV7-6	TRBJ2-7	NA	TRBD2	TGTGCCAGCAGCTTAGCCGGGGGAGGGTTGGAAGAGCAGTACTTC	CASSLAGGGLEEQYF
TRBV12-3/TRBV12-4	TRBJ2-5	NA	NA	TGTGCCAGCAGTGGGGCAGCAGAGACCCAGTACTTC	CASSGAAETQYF
TRBV7-2	TRBJ2-1	few	TRBD2	TGTGCCAGCAGTCTCGCCGGGACTAGCGGGAAACATGAGCAGTTCTTC	CASSLAGTSGKHEQFF
TRBV29-1	TRBJ2-5	NA	TRBD1	TGCAGCGTTGAAGGGGACAGGGGAAGGGAGACCCAGTACTTC	CSVEGDRGRETQYF
TRBV30	TRBJ2-6	once	NA	TGTGCCTGGAGTGCTCCGAATGGGGCCAACGTCCTGACTTTC	CAWSAPNGANVLTF
TRBV29-1	TRBJ2-3	NA	TRBD2	TGCAGCGCCGGGACTAGCGGAACAGATACGCAGTATTTT	CSAGTSGTDTQYF
TRBV7-9	TRBJ2-2	few	NA	TGTGCCAGCAGCCGCCGCGAGGGGTGGACCGGGGAGCTGTTTTTT	CASSRREGWTGELFF
TRBV7-6	TRBJ2-3	few	NA	TGTGCCAGCAGCCCAAAGCGAGAACAGGACACGCAGTATTTT	CASSPKREQDTQYF
TRBV5-1	TRBJ2-3	NA	NA	TGCGCCAGCAGCTTTACGGGTCAGGGTGGCACAGATACGCAGTATTTT	CASSFTGQGGTDTQYF
TRBV15	TRBJ2-1	NA	TRBD1	TGTGCCACCAGCATCAGGACAGGCAATGAGCAGTTCTTC	CATSIRTGNEQFF
TRBV7-9	TRBJ2-6	NA	NA	TGTGCCAGCAGCTTAGTTTTGGACTCTGGGGCCAACGTCCTGACTTTC	CASSLVLDSGANVLTF
TRBV5-6	TRBJ1-5	NA	NA	TGTGCCAGCAGCCTTAGGAGTCAGCCCCAGCATTTT	CASSLRSQPQHF
TRBV5-1	TRBJ2-3	few	TRBD2	TGCGCCAGCAGCTTGTGGACTAGCGGGACAGGAAGAGATACGCAGTATTTT	CASSLWTSGTGRDTQYF
TRBV24-1	TRBJ2-1	NA	TRBD1	TGTGCCACCAGTGACTCGGGACAGGGGGTGTACAATGAGCAGTTCTTC	CATSDSGQGVYNEQFF
TRBV5-1	TRBJ2-3	NA	NA	TGCGCCAGCAGCTCAGAAGGGACCCCGTCAAGGGATACGCAGTATTTT	CASSSEGTPSRDTQYF
TRBV5-5	TRBJ1-1	few	NA	TGTGCCAGCAGCTACCAAAATAGGGGGACTGAAGCTTTCTTT	CASSYQNRGTEAFF
TRBV6-2/TRBV6-3	TRBJ2-5	few	TRBD1	TGTGCCAGCAGTCGCTGGACAGGGAATAGGAAGACCCAGTACTTC	CASSRWTGNRKTQYF
TRBV6-5	TRBJ1-1	NA	NA	TGTGCCAGCACCATAGCGGGAGGGTCTAGTGAAGCTTTCTTT	CASTIAGGSSEAFF
TRBV20-1	TRBJ2-3	NA	TRBD2	TGCAGTGCTAGGACCCGACTAGCCACCACAGATACGCAGTATTTT	CSARTRLATTDTQYF
TRBV7-8	TRBJ1-5	NA	NA	TGTGCCAGCAGCCCCCAGGGAGTTGGCAATCAGCCCCAGCATTTT	CASSPQGVGNQPQHF
TRBV5-1	TRBJ1-1	few	TRBD1	TGCGCCAGCAGCTCGGACAGGGATGGAGCTTTCTTT	CASSSDRDGAFF
TRBV6-5	TRBJ1-1	once	NA	TGTGCCAGCAGCTTTGGGGTTGGGAACACTGAAGCTTTCTTT	CASSFGVGNTEAFF
TRBV7-2	TRBJ1-1	NA	NA	TGTGCCAGCAGCTTCCGCCCCGGGGACACTGAAGCTTTCTTT	CASSFRPGDTEAFF
TRBV9	TRBJ2-7	NA	NA	TGTGCCAGCAGCGTAGCGGACGCCTCCTACGAGCAGTACTTC	CASSVADASYEQYF
TRBV11-1	TRBJ2-1	NA	TRBD2	TGTGCCAGCAGCTTAGAAAATCCTAGCGGGTATTACAATGAGCAGTTCTTC	CASSLENPSGYYNEQFF
TRBV9	TRBJ2-1	many	NA	TGTGCCAGCAGCGTAGGACTCCGCCCGGGGATCAATGAGCAGTTCTTC	CASSVGLRPGINEQFF
TRBV7-2	TRBJ1-2	many	NA	TGTGCCAGCAGCCTCGGGGAGTCCTATGGCTACACCTTC	CASSLGESYGYTF
TRBV7-2	TRBJ2-3	few	TRBD1	TGTGCCAGCAGCTTGGGACAGGGAGATACGCAGTATTTT	CASSLGQGDTQYF
TRBV3-1	TRBJ1-2	NA	NA	TGTGCCAGCAGCCAAGGGACTGGCTACACCTTC	CASSQGTGYTF
TRBV20-1	TRBJ2-1	few	TRBD1	TGCAGTGCTAGACCATTACAGGGGAATGAGCAGTTCTTC	CSARPLQGNEQFF
TRBV7-9	TRBJ2-1	few	TRBD2	TGTGCCAGCAGCCCCGGTAGCGGGAGGGGGGTAAATGAGCAGTTCTTC	CASSPGSGRGVNEQFF
TRBV4-3	TRBJ2-1	many	NA	TGCGCCAGCAGCCTTGGCGGCTCCTACAATGAGCAGTTCTTC	CASSLGGSYNEQFF
TRBV7-8	TRBJ1-2	NA	NA	TGTGCCAGCAGCTTAGTACCTGGGCCCTTCAACGCATATGGCTACACCTTC	CASSLVPGPFNAYGYTF
TRBV29-1	TRBJ1-1	NA	NA	TGCAGCGTTGAACTCCCGGGCACTGAAGCTTTCTTT	CSVELPGTEAFF
TRBV7-9	TRBJ2-7	few	TRBD1	TGTGCCAGCAGCCTTAGACAGGGCCCCACCGAGCAGTACTTC	CASSLRQGPTEQYF
TRBV3-1	TRBJ2-1	NA	TRBD2	TGTGCCAGCAGACCTAGCGGGACCTCCTACAATGAGCAGTTCTTC	CASRPSGTSYNEQFF
TRBV3-1	TRBJ2-1	NA	TRBD1	TGTGCCAGCAGCCAAGATCAACAGGGGAGTATCCATGAGCAGTTCTTC	CASSQDQQGSIHEQFF
TRBV20-1	TRBJ2-2	few	TRBD1	TGCAGCGCAAGACAGGGGAGTAACACCGGGGAGCTGTTTTTT	CSARQGSNTGELFF
TRBV15	TRBJ1-1	few	TRBD1	TGTGCCACCAGCAGACGGACAGGGGAGACTGAAGCTTTCTTT	CATSRRTGETEAFF
TRBV6-6	TRBJ1-2	few	NA	TGTGCCAGCAGTTACTCGGTGGGGGGATATGGCTACACCTTC	CASSYSVGGYGYTF
TRBV21-1	TRBJ2-7	NA	NA	TGTGCCAGCAGCAAGGACTTCCCCGGGAACGAGCAGTACTTC	CASSKDFPGNEQYF
TRBV4-2	TRBJ2-1	few	TRBD1	TGTGCCAGCAGCCCCCGTACTAGGACAGGGACTCCCTACAATGAGCAGTTCTTC	CASSPRTRTGTPYNEQFF
TRBV24-1	TRBJ2-2	NA	NA	TGTGCCACGACAGAAAATAGTGGGGAGCTGTTTTTT	CATTENSGELFF
TRBV30	TRBJ1-6	few	NA	TGTGCCTGGAGTGCTATGGGACAAGATAATTCACCCCTCCACTTT	CAWSAMGQDNSPLHF
TRBV3-1	TRBJ2-2	NA	NA	TGTGCCAGCAGGCCCGGGACCTTGGGAGCCGGGGAGCTGTTTTTT	CASRPGTLGAGELFF
TRBV11-2	TRBJ2-1	NA	NA	TGTGCCAGCTCTCGAGCAACCTACAATGAGCAGTTCTTC	CASSRATYNEQFF
TRBV10-3	TRBJ1-1	NA	TRBD1	TGTGCCATCAGCGACAGGGTCACTGAAGCTTTCTTT	CAISDRVTEAFF
TRBV2	TRBJ2-4	few	TRBD2	TGTGCCAGCAGCGCGCCGGGACTAGTATACGCTTTAGGAGGGGGAGCCAAAAACATTCAGTACTTC	CASSAPGLVYALGGGAKNIQYF
TRBV16	TRBJ2-3	NA	NA	TGTGCCAGCAGCCAATGGGCGGACAAAAGCACAGATACGCAGTATTTT	CASSQWADKSTDTQYF
TRBV9	TRBJ2-5	few	NA	TGTGCCAGCAGCCCTCGGGTGATCCAAGAGACCCAGTACTTC	CASSPRVIQETQYF
TRBV3-1	TRBJ2-7	few	TRBD2	TGTGCCAGCAGCCAAACTAGCGGGGGCACCTACGAGCAGTACTTC	CASSQTSGGTYEQYF
TRBV11-2	TRBJ1-6	NA	TRBD1	TGTGCCAGCAGCTTAGGGGCAGGGGGGAATTCACCCCTCCACTTT	CASSLGAGGNSPLHF
TRBV9	TRBJ2-2	NA	NA	TGTGCCAGCAGCGTAGAGGCCGGGGAGCTGTTTTTT	CASSVEAGELFF
TRBV4-2	TRBJ2-5	NA	NA	TGTGCCAGCAGCCGATCACAGGAAGAGACCCAGTACTTC	CASSRSQEETQYF
TRBV11-2	TRBJ2-1	NA	NA	TGTGCCAGCAGCTCGACTAAGAGGCCGGCCAGTGAGCAGTTCTTC	CASSSTKRPASEQFF
TRBV15	TRBJ2-1	NA	TRBD1	TGTGCCACCAGCAGAGGGTCTACAGGGGACAATGAGCAGTTCTTC	CATSRGSTGDNEQFF
TRBV11-3	TRBJ2-2	NA	NA	TGTGCCAGCAGCTTAGTTCCGACTAGGGAGCTGTTTTTT	CASSLVPTRELFF